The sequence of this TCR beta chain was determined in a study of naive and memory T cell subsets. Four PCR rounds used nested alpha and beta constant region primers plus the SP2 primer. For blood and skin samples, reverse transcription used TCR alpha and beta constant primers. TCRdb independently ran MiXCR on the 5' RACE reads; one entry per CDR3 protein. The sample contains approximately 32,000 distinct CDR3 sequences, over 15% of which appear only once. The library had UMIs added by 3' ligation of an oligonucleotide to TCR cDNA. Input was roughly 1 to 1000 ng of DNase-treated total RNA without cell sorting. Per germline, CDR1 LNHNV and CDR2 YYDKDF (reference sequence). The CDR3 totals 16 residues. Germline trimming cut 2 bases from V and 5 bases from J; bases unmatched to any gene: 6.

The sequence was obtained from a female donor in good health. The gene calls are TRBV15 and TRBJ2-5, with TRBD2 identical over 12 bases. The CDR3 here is CATSRNLGLAGETQYF. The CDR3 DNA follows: TGTGCCACCAGCAGAAACCTGGGACTAGCGGGTGAGACCCAGTACTTC.